Following are 24 T cell receptor beta chains from one sample sequenced in a study of blood T cell repertoires in COVID-19. Repertoires were generated with immunoSEQ multiplex PCR, while TCRdb's copy carries only in-frame clones and drops some. The sample consists of tens of thousands of clones, roughly 84% of them appearing once. Sequencing was performed on peripheral blood. Receptor source: a man aged 45-65 years with COVID-19, enrolled during active disease.

The chain recombines TRBV27 with TRBJ2-5, with D hard to call. Trimming cost V 3 bases and J 1 base, with 6 bases left between them. The CDR3 runs 13 residues. Germline assignment: CDR1 MNHEY and CDR2 SMNVEV (reference sequence). The CDR3 spells CASSFRAQETQYF. The CDR3 DNA follows: TGTGCCAGCAGTTTTAGAGCCCAAGAGACCCAGTACTTC.

This chain uses TRBV5-1 with TRBJ2-7, with 9 bases fitting TRBD1. Germline V gene data show CDR1 as SGHRS and CDR2 as YFSETQ. The CDR3 extends over 16 amino acids. J gave up 0 bases and V 4 bases, and 8 bases lay outside the gene matches. CDR3 DNA sequence: TGCGCCAGCAGCCTCAGGACAGGGGCTACCTCCTACGAGCAGTACTTC. It is translated as CASSLRTGATSYEQYF. The variable domain in full, completed from reference TRBV5-1 and TRBJ2-7, reads KAGVTQTPRYLIKTRGQQVTLSCSPISGHRSVSWYQQTPGQGLQFLFEYFSETQRNKGNFPGRFSGRQFSNSRSEMNVSTLELGDSALYLCASSLRTGATSYEQYFGPGTRLTVT.

V usage is TRBV19 and J usage is TRBJ2-7; no firm D call. V lost 2 bases and J lost 2, with 19 bases in between. The CDR3 covers 17 residues. Per the germline V gene, CDR1 is LNHDA and CDR2 is SQIVND (reference sequence). The CDR3 spells CASSIYPQRLVPYEQYF. In nucleotides, the CDR3 is TGTGCCAGTAGTATATATCCGCAGCGCCTTGTTCCCTACGAGCAGTACTTC.

V is TRBV5-4 and J is TRBJ2-2, with a tentative D call TRBD2 (6 bases). CDR3 length: 15 amino acids. Trimming left V 0 bases short and J 7 bases short, with 13 bases between. The germline gives CDR1 SGHNT, CDR2 YYREEE (reference sequence). CDR3 loop: CASSLASRGSGELFF. CDR3 nucleotide sequence: TGTGCCAGCAGCTTGGCCTCCCGGGGGAGCGGGGAGCTGTTTTTT.

The rearrangement links TRBV18 to TRBJ2-5; D is possibly TRBD1 (6 bases). This CDR3 is 17 amino acids long. The V end was cut by 2 bases, the J end by 3 bases, with 19 bases between. Per germline, CDR1 KGHSH and CDR2 LQKENI. CDR3 loop: CASSPVLVGALEETQYF. Here the CDR3 DNA reads TGTGCCAGCTCACCAGTATTAGTGGGGGCGCTTGAAGAGACCCAGTACTTC.

This clone was counted once. The chain has TRBV5-1 and TRBJ2-1; weak D call: TRBD1 (5 bases). The CDR3 is 14 residues long. CDR1 and CDR2 from the germline V gene are SGHRS and YFSETQ. V shed 4 bases and J shed 4 bases, with 12 bases lying between them. CDR3 coding DNA: TGCGCCAGCAGCCCGGTGACAGAATACAATGAGCAGTTCTTC. Amino acids: CASSPVTEYNEQFF. Full variable domain (outside the CDR3, taken from reference TRBV5-1 and TRBJ2-1): KAGVTQTPRYLIKTRGQQVTLSCSPISGHRSVSWYQQTPGQGLQFLFEYFSETQRNKGNFPGRFSGRQFSNSRSEMNVSTLELGDSALYLCASSPVTEYNEQFFGPGTRLTVL.

Here the CDR3 DNA reads TGTGCCAGCAGCTACAGGGTCCGTGAGACCCAGTACTTC. This encodes CASSYRVRETQYF. The chain combines TRBV13 with TRBJ2-5; tentatively, D is TRBD1 (6 bases). Germline CDR1 and CDR2: PRHDT and FYEKMQ (reference sequence). The CDR3 length is 13 residues. V was shortened by 4 bases and J by 5 bases, with 11 bases between the two germline ends.

V gene TRBV6-5 combines with J gene TRBJ1-1; unclear D gene. With 7 bases removed from V and 3 bases from J, the gap between germline ends came to 9 bases. CDR1 is MNHEY, CDR2 SVGAGI, per germline. The CDR3 length is 12 residues. CDR3: CASIRVDTEAFF. For the CDR3, the DNA is TGTGCCAGCATTCGGGTGGACACTGAAGCTTTCTTT.

V is TRBV21-1 and J is TRBJ2-7; the table's TRBD1 call for D was not verified on the DNA. TRBV21-1 is a pseudogene locus. The CDR3 has 14 amino acids. The CDR3 region has the DNA TGTGCCAGCAGCCTTGACAGGGGCGCCCACGAGCAGTACTTC. This translates into CASSLDRGAHEQYF.

The chain is built from TRBV2 and TRBJ2-5, with D possibly being TRBD2 (6 bases). CDR3 length equals 14 residues. The germline gives CDR1 SNHLY, CDR2 FYNNEI. With 4 bases removed from V and 4 bases from J, the gap between germline ends came to 13 bases. The DNA for the CDR3 is TGTGCCAGCAGTGTATGGTTGGGAGGAGAGACCCAGTACTTC. Encoded protein: CASSVWLGGETQYF.

The chain joins TRBV29-1 to TRBJ1-2, with unresolved D. In germline, CDR1 is SQVTM, CDR2 ANQGSEA. This CDR3 region has 14 residues. V lost 2 bases and J 1 base, leaving 11 bases between the germline ends. The CDR3 region has the DNA TGCAGCGTTGAATTTACGACTGATAACTATGGCTACACCTTC. As protein: CSVEFTTDNYGYTF.

Many counts were recorded for this clone. The chain recombines TRBV5-1 with TRBJ2-1; 7 nucleotides agree with TRBD2. V was pared by 4 bases and J by 5 bases, with 6 bases of the junction left unmatched. The germline V gene encodes CDR1 SGHRS and CDR2 YFSETQ. CDR3 size: 14 residues. The CDR3 is CASSAGLDNNEQFF. The CDR3 region has the DNA TGCGCCAGCAGCGCCGGACTAGATAACAATGAGCAGTTCTTC.

The table lists this clone with a few counts. This chain connects TRBV12-3 or TRBV12-4 to TRBJ2-3; TRBD1 is a possible D gene (6 bases). V gave up 6 bases and J gave up 0 bases, with 7 bases separating them. The CDR3 loop spans 13 amino acids. The CDR3 sequence is CASRQGSTDTQYF. The CDR3 DNA sequence: TGTGCCAGCAGGCAGGGGAGCACAGATACGCAGTATTTT.

This chain links TRBV3-1 (or the pseudogene TRBV3-2) with TRBJ2-2; perhaps TRBD2 as D (5 bases). The CDR3 is made up of 13 amino acids. From germline, CDR1 is LGHDT and CDR2 YNNKEL (reference sequence). V was shortened by 4 bases and J by 5 bases, with 8 bases between the two germline ends. The CDR3 nucleotides are TGTGCCAGCAGCCTAGCGAGGACCGGGGAGCTGTTTTTT. Protein: CASSLARTGELFF.

For the CDR3, the DNA is TGTGCCAGCAGCCAGGGAGGGTACTCACCCCTCCACTTT. Amino acid sequence: CASSQGGYSPLHF. V usage is TRBV3-1 (or the pseudogene TRBV3-2) and J usage is TRBJ1-6; D is ambiguous. Per germline, CDR1 LGHDT and CDR2 YNNKEL (reference sequence). The CDR3 has 13 amino acids. Trimming left V 3 bases short and J 10 bases short, with 10 bases between.

The rearrangement joins TRBV7-8 to TRBJ2-7, with D maybe TRBD2 (7 bases). The ends were cut back, 4 bases at V and 6 bases at J, with 16 bases in the middle. The CDR3 totals 14 residues. CDR1 and CDR2 (germline): SGHVS, FQNEAQ. This CDR3 is CASSSHTGRVEQYF. CDR3 DNA sequence: TGTGCCAGCAGCTCGCATACAGGGAGGGTCGAGCAGTACTTC.

DNA of the CDR3: TGCGCCAGCAGCACTAGGACAGGGGATGGCTACACCTTC. Its translation: CASSTRTGDGYTF. The chain employs TRBV5-1 and TRBJ1-2; 9 bases agree with TRBD1. The length of the CDR3 is 13 residues. The trim removed 4 bases at V and 6 bases at J, leaving 4 bases unmatched. The germline CDR1 and CDR2 sequences are SGHRS and YFSETQ.

This rearrangement joins TRBV5-1 to TRBJ1-2, with 8 bases fitting TRBD1. The V gene end was trimmed by 1 base and the J gene end by 3 bases; junction bases not matched to a gene: 5. Germline lookup yields CDR1 SGHRS and CDR2 YFSETQ. The CDR3 is 15 residues long. Here the CDR3 DNA reads TGCGCCAGCAGCTTGTTTGGGGGACAGGACTATGGCTACACCTTC. The encoded protein is CASSLFGGQDYGYTF.

V usage is TRBV6-5 and J usage is TRBJ1-1, with no clear D. The germline CDR1 and CDR2 sequences are MNHEY and SVGAGI. The germline V and J ends were trimmed by 3 bases and 0 bases, with 5 bases remaining between them. This CDR3 has 13 residues. The CDR3 is CASSYILNTEAFF. In DNA, the CDR3 is TGTGCCAGCAGTTATATCTTGAACACTGAAGCTTTCTTT.

V gene TRBV11-2 combines with J gene TRBJ2-7; 7 bases agree with TRBD1. The V segment lost 2 bases and the J segment 3 bases; nucleotides outside the gene matches: 4. Germline CDR1 SGHAT, CDR2 FQNNGV. This CDR3 spans 14 amino acids. The CDR3 protein is CASSLRGQLYEQYF. The CDR3 DNA sequence: TGTGCCAGCAGCTTAAGGGGGCAGCTCTACGAGCAGTACTTC.

This chain joins TRBV14 and TRBJ1-1; D not resolved. CDR3 length equals 16 residues. The germline CDR1 and CDR2 sequences are SGHDN and FVKESK. Trimming removed 4 bases at V and 2 bases at J, with 17 bases between. CDR3 coding DNA: TGTGCCAGCAGCCCCCTCTATCCGGTTAAAAACACTGAAGCTTTCTTT. Translating gives CASSPLYPVKNTEAFF.

V gene TRBV14 combines with J gene TRBJ1-4, with 8 bases fitting TRBD1. Germline V lookup: CDR1 SGHDN, CDR2 FVKESK. The CDR3 is made up of 14 amino acids. V lost 2 bases to trimming and J lost 6 bases; unmatched junction nucleotides: 2. The chain's CDR3 is CASSQQGADEKLFF. The CDR3 coding sequence is TGTGCCAGCAGCCAACAGGGGGCAGATGAAAAACTGTTTTTT.

V is TRBV29-1 and J is TRBJ2-2; TRBD1 is a possible D gene (6 bases). CDR1 and CDR2 (germline): SQVTM, ANQGSEA. The CDR3 extends over 13 amino acids. V lost 7 bases and J 2 bases, leaving 11 bases between the germline ends. The CDR3 DNA sequence: TGCAGCGGCTTGGACAGCAACACCGGGGAGCTGTTTTTT. It codes for CSGLDSNTGELFF.

The chain carries TRBV3-1 (or the pseudogene TRBV3-2) and TRBJ2-5; 8 positions match TRBD2. Trimming at V came to 1 base and at J to 5 bases, leaving 6 bases not matched to a gene. CDR1 is LGHDT, CDR2 YNNKEL, per germline (reference sequence). The CDR3 spans 15 residues. The CDR3 DNA reads as TGTGCCAGCAGCCAAGTCAGCGGGGGAGGGGAGACCCAGTACTTC. Translation gives CASSQVSGGGETQYF.